Sequencing of this TCR beta chain was carried out in a study of T cells after yellow fever vaccination. The wider study: Libraries from low-cell-number fractions were prepared with the SMART-Seq v4 Ultra Low Input RNA kit.

Generation of TCR cDNA used 5'RACE template switching (which added a universal primer site and UMIs). TCRdb ran MiXCR on the 5' RACE reads and lists one entry per CDR3 protein. The sample has about 330,000 distinct CDR3 sequences; 7% to 10% are singletons. The study, taken as a whole, reports: The secondary response was weaker, and its peak arrived faster, on day 5 versus 15.

In germline, CDR1 is MNHNS, CDR2 SASEGT. This CDR3 region has 15 residues. Trimming stripped 7 bases from V and 1 base from J, with 16 bases between. The table lists this clonotype with a few counts. What it recognizes is unknown. This receptor was taken from a man between 18 and 35 years old who received the YFV17D yellow fever vaccine. Source: PBMCs, taken more than 35 days after the first yellow fever vaccination. V and J are TRBV6-1 and TRBJ1-1; D gene ambiguous. The CDR3 loop is CASNGMDGTNTEAFF. The CDR3 DNA reads TGTGCCAGCAACGGAATGGACGGAACGAACACTGAAGCTTTCTTT.